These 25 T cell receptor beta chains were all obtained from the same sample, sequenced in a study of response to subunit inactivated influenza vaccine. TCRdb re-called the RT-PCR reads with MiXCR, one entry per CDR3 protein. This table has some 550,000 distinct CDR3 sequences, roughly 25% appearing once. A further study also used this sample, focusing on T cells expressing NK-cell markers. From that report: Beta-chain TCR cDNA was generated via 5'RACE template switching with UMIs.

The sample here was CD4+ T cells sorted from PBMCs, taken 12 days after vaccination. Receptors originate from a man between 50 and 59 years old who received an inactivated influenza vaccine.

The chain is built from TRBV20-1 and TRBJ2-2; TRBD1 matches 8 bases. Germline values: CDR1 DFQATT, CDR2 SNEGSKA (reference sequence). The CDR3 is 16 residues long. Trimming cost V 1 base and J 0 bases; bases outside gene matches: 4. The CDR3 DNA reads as TGCAGTGCTAGAGGTGGGACAGGAGCGAACACCGGGGAGCTGTTTTTT. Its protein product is CSARGGTGANTGELFF.

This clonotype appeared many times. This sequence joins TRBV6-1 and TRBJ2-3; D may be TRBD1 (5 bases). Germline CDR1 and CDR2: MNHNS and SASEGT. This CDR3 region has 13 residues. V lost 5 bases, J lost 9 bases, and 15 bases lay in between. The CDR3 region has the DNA TGTGCCAGCAGTCCCAGGACACCCAGGACGCAGTATTTT. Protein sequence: CASSPRTPRTQYF.

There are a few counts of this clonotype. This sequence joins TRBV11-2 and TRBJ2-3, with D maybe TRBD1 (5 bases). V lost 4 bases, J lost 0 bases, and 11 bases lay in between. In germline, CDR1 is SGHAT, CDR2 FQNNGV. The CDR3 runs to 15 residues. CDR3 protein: CASSYRTPSTDTQYF. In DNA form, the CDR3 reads TGTGCCAGCAGCTACCGGACACCTAGCACAGATACGCAGTATTTT. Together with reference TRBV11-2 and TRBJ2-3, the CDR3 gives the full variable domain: EAGVAQSPRYKIIEKRQSVAFWCNPISGHATLYWYQQILGQGPKLLIQFQNNGVVDDSQLPKDRFSAERLKGVDSTLKIQPAKLEDSAVYLCASSYRTPSTDTQYFGPGTRLTVL.

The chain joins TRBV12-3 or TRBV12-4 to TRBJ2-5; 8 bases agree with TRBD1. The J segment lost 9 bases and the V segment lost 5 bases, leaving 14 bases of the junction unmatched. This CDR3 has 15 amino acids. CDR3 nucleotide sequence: TGTGCCAGCAGTAACACGACCAGGACAGGGCGGTCCCAGTACTTC. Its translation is CASSNTTRTGRSQYF.

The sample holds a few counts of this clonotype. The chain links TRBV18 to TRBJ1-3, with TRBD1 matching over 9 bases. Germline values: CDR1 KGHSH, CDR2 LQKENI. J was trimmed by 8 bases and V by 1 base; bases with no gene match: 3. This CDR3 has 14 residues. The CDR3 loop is CASSPRRTGDTIYF. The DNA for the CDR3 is TGTGCCAGCTCACCACGGAGGACAGGGGACACCATATATTTT.

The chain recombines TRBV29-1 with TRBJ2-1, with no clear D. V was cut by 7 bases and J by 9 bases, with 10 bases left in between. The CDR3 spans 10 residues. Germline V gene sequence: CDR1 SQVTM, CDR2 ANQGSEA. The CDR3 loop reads CSGHGAEQFF. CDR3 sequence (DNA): TGCAGCGGCCACGGTGCTGAGCAGTTCTTC.

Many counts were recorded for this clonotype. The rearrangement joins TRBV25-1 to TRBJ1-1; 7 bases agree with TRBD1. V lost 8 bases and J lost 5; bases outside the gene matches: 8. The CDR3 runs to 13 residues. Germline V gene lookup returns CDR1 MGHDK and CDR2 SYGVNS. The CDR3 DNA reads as TGTGCCAGCGTAGGGGGCGTGGGTACTGAAGCTTTCTTT. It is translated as CASVGGVGTEAFF.

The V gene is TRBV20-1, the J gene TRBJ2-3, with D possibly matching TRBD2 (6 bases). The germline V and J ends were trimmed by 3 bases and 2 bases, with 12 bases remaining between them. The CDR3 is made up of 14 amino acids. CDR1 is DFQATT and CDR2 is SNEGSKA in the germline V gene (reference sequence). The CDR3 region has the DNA TGCAGTGCTAGGCGTGGGAGGCACACAGATACGCAGTATTTT. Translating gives CSARRGRHTDTQYF.

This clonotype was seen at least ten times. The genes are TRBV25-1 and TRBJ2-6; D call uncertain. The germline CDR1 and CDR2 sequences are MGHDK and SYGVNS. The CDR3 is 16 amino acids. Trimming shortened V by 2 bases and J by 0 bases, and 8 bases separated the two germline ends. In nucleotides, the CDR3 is TGTGCCAGCAGTGAACACGGAGTCTCTGGGGCCAACGTCCTGACTTTC. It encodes CASSEHGVSGANVLTF.

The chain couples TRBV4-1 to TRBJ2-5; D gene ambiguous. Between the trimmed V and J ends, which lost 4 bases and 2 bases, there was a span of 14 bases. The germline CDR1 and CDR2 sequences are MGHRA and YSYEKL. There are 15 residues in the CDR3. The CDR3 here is CASSRIQYSQETQYF. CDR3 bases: TGCGCCAGCAGCCGTATACAGTACTCACAAGAGACCCAGTACTTC.

This chain's CDR3 is CASSLKASNTEAFF. CDR3 coding DNA: TGTGCCAGCAGCTTAAAGGCCTCGAACACTGAAGCTTTCTTT. The gene calls are TRBV7-9 and TRBJ1-1, with D uncertain. Germline CDR1 reads SEHNR; CDR2 reads FQNEAQ (reference sequence). Between the trimmed V and J ends, which lost 2 bases and 1 base, there was a span of 8 bases. The CDR3 extends over 14 amino acids.

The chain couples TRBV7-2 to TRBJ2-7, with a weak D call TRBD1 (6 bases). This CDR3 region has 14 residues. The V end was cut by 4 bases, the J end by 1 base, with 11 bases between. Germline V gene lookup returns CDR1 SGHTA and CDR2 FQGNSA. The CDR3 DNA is TGTGCCAGCAGCTGGAACAGGGTTTCCTACGAGCAGTACTTC. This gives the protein CASSWNRVSYEQYF.

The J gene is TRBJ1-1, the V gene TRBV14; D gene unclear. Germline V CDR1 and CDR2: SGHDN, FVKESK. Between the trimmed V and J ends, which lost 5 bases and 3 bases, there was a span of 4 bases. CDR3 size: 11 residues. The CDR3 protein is CASSAYTEAFF. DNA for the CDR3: TGTGCCAGCAGCGCTTACACTGAAGCTTTCTTT.

The CDR3 DNA reads as TGTGCCAGCAGCTTAGCGGTACCGGGACAGGGGGCGCATGAGCAGTTCTTC. It is translated as CASSLAVPGQGAHEQFF. This sequence joins TRBV7-2 and TRBJ2-1; 12 bases agree with TRBD1. Germline V gene lookup returns CDR1 SGHTA and CDR2 FQGNSA. The V and J ends lost 0 bases and 8 bases, in that order; junction bases with no gene match: 8. There are 17 residues in the CDR3.

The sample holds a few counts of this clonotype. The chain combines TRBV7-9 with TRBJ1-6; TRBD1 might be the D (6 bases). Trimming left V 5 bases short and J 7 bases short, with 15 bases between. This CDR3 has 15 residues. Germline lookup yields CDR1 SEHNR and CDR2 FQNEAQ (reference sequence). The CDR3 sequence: CASSKGGERNSPLHF. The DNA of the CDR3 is TGTGCCAGCAGCAAAGGGGGGGAGCGGAATTCACCCCTCCACTTT.

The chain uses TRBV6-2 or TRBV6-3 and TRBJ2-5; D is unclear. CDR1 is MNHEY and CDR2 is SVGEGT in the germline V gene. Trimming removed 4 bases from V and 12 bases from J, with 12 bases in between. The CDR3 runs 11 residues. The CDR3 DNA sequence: TGTGCCAGCAGTTTTTCGGAGAGAGAGTACTTC. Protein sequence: CASSFSEREYF.

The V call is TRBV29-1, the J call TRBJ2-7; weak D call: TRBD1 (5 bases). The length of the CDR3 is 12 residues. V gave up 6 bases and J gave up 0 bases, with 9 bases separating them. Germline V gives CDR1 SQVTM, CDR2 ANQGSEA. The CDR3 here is CSVGQFSYEQYF. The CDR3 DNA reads TGCAGCGTGGGGCAGTTCTCCTACGAGCAGTACTTC.

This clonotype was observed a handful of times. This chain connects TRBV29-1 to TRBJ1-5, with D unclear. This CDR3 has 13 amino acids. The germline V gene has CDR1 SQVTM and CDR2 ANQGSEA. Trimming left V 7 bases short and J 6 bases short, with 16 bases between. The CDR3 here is CSAQLGVGQPQHF. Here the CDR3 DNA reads TGCAGCGCTCAACTGGGAGTCGGTCAGCCCCAGCATTTT.

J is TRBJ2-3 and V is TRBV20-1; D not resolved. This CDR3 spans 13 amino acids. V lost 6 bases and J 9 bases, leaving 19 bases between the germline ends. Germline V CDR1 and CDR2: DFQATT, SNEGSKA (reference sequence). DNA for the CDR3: TGCAGTGCGAGTGCACCCGGGCTGGGGACGCAGTATTTT. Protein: CSASAPGLGTQYF.

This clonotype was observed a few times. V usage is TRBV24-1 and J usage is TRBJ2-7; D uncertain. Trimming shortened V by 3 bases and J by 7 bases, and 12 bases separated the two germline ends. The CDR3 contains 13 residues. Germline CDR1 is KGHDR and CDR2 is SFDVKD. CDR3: CATSDAYWDEQYF. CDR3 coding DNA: TGTGCCACCAGTGATGCCTACTGGGATGAGCAGTACTTC.

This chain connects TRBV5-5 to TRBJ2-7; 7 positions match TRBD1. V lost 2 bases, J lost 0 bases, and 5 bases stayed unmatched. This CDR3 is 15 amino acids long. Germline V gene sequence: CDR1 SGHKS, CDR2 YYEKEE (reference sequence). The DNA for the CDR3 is TGTGCCAGCAGCTTCGGACAGGTCAGCTCCTACGAGCAGTACTTC. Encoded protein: CASSFGQVSSYEQYF. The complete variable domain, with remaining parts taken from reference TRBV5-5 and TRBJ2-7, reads DAGVTQSPTHLIKTRGQQVTLRCSPISGHKSVSWYQQVLGQGPQFIFQYYEKEERGRGNFPDRFSARQFPNYSSELNVNALLLGDSALYLCASSFGQVSSYEQYFGPGTRLTVT.

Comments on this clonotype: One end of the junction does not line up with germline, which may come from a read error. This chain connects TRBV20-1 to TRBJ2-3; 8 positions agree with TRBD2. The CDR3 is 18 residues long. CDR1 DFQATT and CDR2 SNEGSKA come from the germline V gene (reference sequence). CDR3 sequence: CCARERAGGDWRTDTQYF. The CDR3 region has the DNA TGCTGTGCTAGAGAGCGGGCGGGAGGTGATTGGCGCACAGATACGCAGTATTTT.

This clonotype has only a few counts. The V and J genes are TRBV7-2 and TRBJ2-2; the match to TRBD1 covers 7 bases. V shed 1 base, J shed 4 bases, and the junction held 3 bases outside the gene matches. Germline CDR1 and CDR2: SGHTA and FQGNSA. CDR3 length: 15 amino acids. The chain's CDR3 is CASSLGRGITGELFF. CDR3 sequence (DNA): TGTGCCAGCAGCTTAGGCAGGGGGATCACCGGGGAGCTGTTTTTT. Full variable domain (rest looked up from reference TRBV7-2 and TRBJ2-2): GAGVSQSPSNKVTEKGKDVELRCDPISGHTALYWYRQSLGQGLEFLIYFQGNSAPDKSGLPSDRFSAERTGGSVSTLTIQRTQQEDSAVYLCASSLGRGITGELFFGEGSRLTVL.

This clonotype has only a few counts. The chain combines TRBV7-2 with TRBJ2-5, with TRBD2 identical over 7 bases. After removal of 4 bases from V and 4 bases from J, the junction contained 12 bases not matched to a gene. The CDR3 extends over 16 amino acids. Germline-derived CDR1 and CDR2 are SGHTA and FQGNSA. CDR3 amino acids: CASSSFLGLDVETQYF. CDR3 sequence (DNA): TGTGCCAGCAGCTCCTTCCTTGGACTAGATGTAGAGACCCAGTACTTC.

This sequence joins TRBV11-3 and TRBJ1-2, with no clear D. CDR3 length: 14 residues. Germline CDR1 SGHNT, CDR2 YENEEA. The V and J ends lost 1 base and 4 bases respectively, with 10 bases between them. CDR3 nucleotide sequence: TGTGCCAGCAGCTTAGGAGCCAGGTTCTATGGCTACACCTTC. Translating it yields CASSLGARFYGYTF.